This TCR beta chain was observed in a study of blood T cell repertoires in COVID-19. Study-level information: Samples taken during acute and convalescent COVID-19 were collected in the United States, Italy and Spain. Sample material is recorded as cDNA or gDNA derived from T cells, B-cell-depleted T cells, or PBMCs.

The CDR3 is made up of 15 amino acids. Trimming stripped 3 bases from V and 4 bases from J, with 13 bases between. Germline values: CDR1 PRHDT, CDR2 FYEKMQ (reference sequence). As originally analysed: From reference gene primer amplification, estimates of nucleated cell counts were derived. Produced via immunoSEQ multiplex PCR; TCRdb's table is partial and in-frame only. V and J calls and clone size are given by that table; D and trimming were obtained from the DNA. The profile shows roughly 700,000 clones, just under 90% of them singletons. The sequence came from a woman between 18 and 29 years old with acute or convalescent COVID-19. This rearrangement joins TRBV13 to TRBJ1-5; D possibly corresponds to TRBD1 (6 bases). The sequenced sample consisted of peripheral blood. Written as DNA, the CDR3 is TGTGCCAGCAGCTTCGGGGGGCGGGGGAATCAGCCCCAGCATTTT. As protein: CASSFGGRGNQPQHF.